The clone carrying this T cell receptor beta chain was counted a few times. The data were obtained in a study of patients and donors after allogeneic stem cell transplantation. TCRdb re-derived calls from the RT-PCR reads in MiXCR, one entry per CDR3 protein. The sample gives about 960,000 distinct CDR3 sequences, roughly 18% of which show up once; around 6% is in the top ten. Sequencing input: blood, either unsorted or a sorted T cell fraction (not recorded which). This sequence was found in a human donor who was either an allogeneic HSCT recipient or a stem cell or donor lymphocyte infusion donor (not recorded which). It is not recorded whose cells these are; they may come from a transplant donor.

The CDR3 sequence is CSPSLVLAGYNEQFF. DNA for the CDR3: TGCAGTCCTTCTCTAGTGCTAGCGGGCTACAATGAGCAGTTCTTC. V is TRBV20-1 and J is TRBJ2-1, with 8 bases identical to TRBD2. The germline V gene encodes CDR1 DFQATT and CDR2 SNEGSKA (reference sequence). The J segment lost 3 bases and the V segment lost 8 bases, leaving 12 bases of the junction unmatched. CDR3 length equals 15 residues.